The clone carrying this TCR beta chain showed up many times. Deletions cut 0 bases from V and 2 bases from J, with 9 bases between. The CDR3 is made up of 14 amino acids. Per germline, CDR1 SGHRS and CDR2 YFSETQ. The data were obtained in a study of T-cell reconstitution after alpha-beta-depleted transplantation in children. Unique molecular identifiers tagged the TCRbeta library. TCRdb re-called the PCR reads through MiXCR, storing one row per CDR3 protein. The sample shows around 190,000 distinct CDR3 sequences, 6.6% of them seen only once. This sequence was found in a boy aged 2 to 10 with acute lymphoblastic leukemia, due to receive a stem cell transplant. This sequence joins TRBV5-1 and TRBJ2-7; unclear D gene. Sample: PBMCs, taken before TCRalphabeta/CD19-depleted stem cell transplant. CDR3 nucleotide sequence: TGCGCCAGCAGCTTGGCTGGCCTAGCCTACGAGCAGTACTTC. It is translated as CASSLAGLAYEQYF.